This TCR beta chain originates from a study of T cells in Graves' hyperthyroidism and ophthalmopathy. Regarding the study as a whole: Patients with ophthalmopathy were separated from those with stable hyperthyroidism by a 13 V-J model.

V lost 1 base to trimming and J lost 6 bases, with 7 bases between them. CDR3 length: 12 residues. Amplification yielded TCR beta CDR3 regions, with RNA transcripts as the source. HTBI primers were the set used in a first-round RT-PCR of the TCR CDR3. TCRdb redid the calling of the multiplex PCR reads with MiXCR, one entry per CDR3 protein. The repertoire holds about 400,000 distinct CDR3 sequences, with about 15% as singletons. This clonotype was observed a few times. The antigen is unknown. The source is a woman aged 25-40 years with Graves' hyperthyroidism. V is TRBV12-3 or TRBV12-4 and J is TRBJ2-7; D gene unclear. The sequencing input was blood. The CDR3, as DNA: TGTGCCAGCAGTTTAGGCTTGGGCGAGCAGTACTTC. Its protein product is CASSLGLGEQYF.